This note documents a single T cell receptor (beta chain) sequence. Germline V gives CDR1 SGHRS, CDR2 YFSETQ. V was shortened by 3 bases and J by 8 bases, with 15 bases between the two germline ends. CDR3 size: 14 residues. Blood libraries mostly used around 0.45 ug genomic DNA, six replicates each. The table came from immunoSEQ multiplex PCR; TCRdb's copy has only in-frame clones and leaves some out. The sample has fewer than 15,000 clones, 60% to 75% seen once. The time point here: after neoadjuvant nivolumab, at surgical resection. Patients were newly diagnosed with stage II-IVA oral cavity squamous cell carcinoma without prior systemic or radiation treatment. No culture or expansion preceded analysis of these blood cells. This entry comes from a study of neoadjuvant anti-PD-1 for oral cavity cancer.

The genes are TRBV5-1 and TRBJ1-3, with D possibly matching TRBD1 (5 bases). The receptor comes from a person between 40 and 80 years old with oral cavity squamous cell carcinoma. Sample: PBMCs, taken after nivolumab (anti-PD-1) treatment. The CDR3 region has the DNA TGCGCCAGCAGCTCGGGACCCGGGGCGGACACCATATATTTT. Its translation: CASSSGPGADTIYF.